One sample yielded the 21 T cell receptor beta chains listed below, sequenced in a study of tumor-infiltrating lymphocytes in localized non-small cell lung cancer. Sequencing was performed with immunoSEQ multiplex PCR; in TCRdb, only in-frame clones are kept and a portion is missing. The repertoire has under 5,000 clones, under 75% of them found once; the top ten carry more than 20%. Specimen: uninvolved lung tissue not adjacent to the tumor. The origin of the receptors is a human donor with non-small cell lung cancer.

The chain joins TRBV6-5 to TRBJ1-2; 8 positions agree with TRBD1. The CDR3 extends over 14 amino acids. With V trimmed by 5 bases and J by 0 bases, 2 bases remained unmatched. The germline gives CDR1 MNHEY, CDR2 SVGAGI. The CDR3 reads CASSKGQANYGYTF. CDR3 DNA sequence: TGTGCCAGCAGTAAGGGACAGGCTAACTATGGCTACACCTTC.

The chain has TRBV28 and TRBJ1-5, with 8 bases fitting TRBD1. The CDR3 runs 14 residues. CDR1 is MDHEN, CDR2 SYDVKM, per germline. V trimming: 5 bases; J trimming: 6 bases; junction bases outside the gene matches: 6. The CDR3 spells CASSLTGATQPQHF. The CDR3 DNA is TGTGCCAGCAGTCTGACAGGGGCCACTCAGCCCCAGCATTTT.

The V gene is TRBV19, the J gene TRBJ2-7; 7 nucleotides align to TRBD1. Germline V gene lookup returns CDR1 LNHDA and CDR2 SQIVND (reference sequence). This CDR3 has 14 residues. Unmatched junction bases numbered 10, after V lost 7 bases and J lost 4 bases. CDR3 DNA: TGTGCCAGTACCGAGGGGGACAGCCGATACGAGCAGTACTTC. It encodes CASTEGDSRYEQYF.

This chain connects TRBV10-3 to TRBJ2-5, with 9 positions matching TRBD1. Germline CDR1 and CDR2: ENHRY and SYGVKD. After removal of 2 bases from V and 4 bases from J, the junction contained 5 bases not matched to a gene. The CDR3 spans 15 residues. Here the CDR3 reads CAISETGTGRETQYF. As DNA, the CDR3 is TGTGCCATCAGTGAGACTGGGACAGGGCGAGAGACCCAGTACTTC.

This clone was counted between two and nine times. V gene TRBV13 combines with J gene TRBJ1-1; D is ambiguous. The CDR3 has 14 amino acids. CDR1 is PRHDT and CDR2 is FYEKMQ in the germline V gene (reference sequence). Between the trimmed V and J ends, which lost 1 base and 2 bases, there was a span of 8 bases. CDR3 in amino acids: CASSLEVINTEAFF. The CDR3 coding sequence is TGTGCCAGCAGCTTAGAGGTGATAAACACTGAAGCTTTCTTT.

This clone showed up just a few times. The genes are TRBV2 and TRBJ1-2; D not resolved. This CDR3 is 13 amino acids long. Germline V CDR1 and CDR2: SNHLY, FYNNEI. V dropped 6 bases and J dropped 6 bases, with 14 bases sitting between them. The CDR3 sequence is CASRVGEVDGYTF. The CDR3 DNA reads as TGTGCCAGCAGGGTCGGGGAGGTCGATGGCTACACCTTC.

The chain joins TRBV5-8 to TRBJ1-2; 7 nucleotides match TRBD1. Germline V gives CDR1 SGHTS, CDR2 YDEGEE. The J segment lost 7 bases and the V segment lost 0 bases, leaving 15 bases of the junction unmatched. The CDR3 runs to 17 residues. Here the CDR3 reads CASSLVKTGNYLGGYTF. The CDR3 DNA reads as TGTGCCAGCAGCTTGGTTAAGACAGGGAACTACTTGGGTGGCTACACCTTC.

The V and J genes are TRBV9 and TRBJ2-5, with D possibly TRBD2 on 5 matching bases. Trimming removed 0 bases from V and 7 bases from J, with 13 bases in between. This CDR3 comprises 14 residues. Germline CDR1 and CDR2: SGDLS and YYNGEE. CDR3 region: CASSVGENLGTQYF. The CDR3 nucleotides read TGTGCCAGCAGCGTAGGGGAGAACCTTGGGACCCAGTACTTC. Filled out from reference TRBV9 and TRBJ2-5, the complete variable domain reads DSGVTQTPKHLITATGQRVTLRCSPRSGDLSVYWYQQSLDQGLQFLIQYYNGEERAKGNILERFSAQQFPDLHSELNLSSLELGDSALYFCASSVGENLGTQYFGPGTRLLVL.

The J gene is TRBJ1-3, the V gene TRBV5-1; D not resolved. The ends were cut back, 2 bases at V and 4 bases at J, with 10 bases in the middle. The CDR3 sequence is 14 residues long. Germline lookup yields CDR1 SGHRS and CDR2 YFSETQ. The CDR3 nucleotides read TGCGCCAGCAGCTTAGGGAATCGAGGAAACACCATATATTTT. This gives the protein CASSLGNRGNTIYF.

A few counts support this clone. The genes are TRBV4-1 and TRBJ1-5; perhaps TRBD1 as D (5 bases). The germline V gene encodes CDR1 MGHRA and CDR2 YSYEKL. The CDR3 covers 16 residues. V lost 4 bases, J lost 2 bases, and 15 bases lay in between. CDR3 residues: CASSLGAQAGNQPQHF. CDR3 bases: TGCGCCAGCAGCCTCGGGGCCCAGGCCGGCAATCAGCCCCAGCATTTT.

This clone was recorded only once. This rearrangement joins TRBV9 to TRBJ1-5; 7 positions agree with TRBD1. The V gene end was trimmed by 3 bases and the J gene end by 0 bases; junction bases not matched to a gene: 3. Per the germline V gene, CDR1 is SGDLS and CDR2 is YYNGEE. CDR3 length: 15 residues. CDR3: CASSGGDSSNQPQHF. CDR3 bases: TGTGCCAGCAGCGGGGGGGACAGTAGCAATCAGCCCCAGCATTTT.

The V gene is TRBV2, the J gene TRBJ2-7, with D unresolved. The CDR3 is 12 amino acids. Trimming took 6 bases from V and 3 from J, leaving 9 bases between them. Germline CDR1 SNHLY, CDR2 FYNNEI. CDR3: CASRGSFYEQYF. In DNA, the CDR3 is TGTGCCAGCAGGGGATCTTTCTACGAGCAGTACTTC.

The chain recombines TRBV5-1 with TRBJ2-1; the match to TRBD1 covers 9 bases. CDR1 and CDR2 from the germline V gene are SGHRS and YFSETQ. Germline trimming cut 2 bases from V and 9 bases from J; bases unmatched to any gene: 6. The CDR3 is 14 amino acids. DNA of the CDR3: TGCGCCAGCAGCTTAACAGGGGGCTTGATTGAGCAGTTCTTC. The encoded protein is CASSLTGGLIEQFF.

This clone was seen only a few times. V usage is TRBV7-6 and J usage is TRBJ2-7; TRBD1 might be the D (5 bases). V was shortened by 5 bases and J by 4 bases, with 12 bases between the two germline ends. The CDR3 contains 13 residues. Germline V lookup: CDR1 SGHVS, CDR2 FNYEAQ. The CDR3 loop is CASSPIAGYEQYF. The CDR3 region has the DNA TGTGCCAGCAGCCCCATAGCAGGGTACGAGCAGTACTTC. The full variable domain, in which reference TRBV7-6 and TRBJ2-7 provide the parts outside the CDR3, is GAGVSQSPRYKVTKRGQDVALRCDPISGHVSLYWYRQALGQGPEFLTYFNYEAQQDKSGLPNDRFSAERPEGSISTLTIQRTEQRDSAMYRCASSPIAGYEQYFGPGTRLTVT.

This clone was found a few times. The V call is TRBV5-4, the J call TRBJ2-1; 8 positions agree with TRBD2. The CDR3 spans 13 residues. The V gene's germline CDR1 is SGHNT and CDR2 YYREEE (reference sequence). V lost 5 bases, J lost 9 bases, and 7 bases stayed unmatched. The CDR3 sequence: CASRTGGRVEQFF. The DNA of the CDR3 is TGTGCCAGCAGGACGGGGGGGCGGGTTGAGCAGTTCTTC. Based on the CDR3 plus reference TRBV5-4 and TRBJ2-1, the full variable domain is ETGVTQSPTHLIKTRGQQVTLRCSSQSGHNTVSWYQQALGQGPQFIFQYYREEENGRGNFPPRFSGLQFPNYSSELNVNALELDDSALYLCASRTGGRVEQFFGPGTRLTVL.

The chain uses TRBV7-2 and TRBJ2-2; 9 bases are shared with TRBD2. V trimming: 1 base; J trimming: 5 bases; junction bases outside the gene matches: 5. Germline CDR1 and CDR2: SGHTA and FQGNSA. The CDR3 spans 16 residues. The CDR3 DNA reads as TGTGCCAGCAGCTTAGGTAGCGGGGGAAAGACCGGGGAGCTGTTTTTT. This gives the protein CASSLGSGGKTGELFF.

This chain joins TRBV25-1 and TRBJ1-1; a weak D match, TRBD1 (5 bases). Between the trimmed V and J ends, which lost 5 bases and 0 bases, there was a span of 10 bases. Looked up from germline, CDR1 is MGHDK and CDR2 is SYGVNS. The CDR3 totals 14 residues. CDR3 sequence (DNA): TGTGCCAGCAGTCGGACAAGTATGAACACTGAAGCTTTCTTT. It encodes CASSRTSMNTEAFF.

The chain has TRBV14 and TRBJ2-6, with TRBD1 identical over 9 bases. The CDR3 totals 17 residues. CDR1 SGHDN and CDR2 FVKESK come from the germline V gene. J lost 2 bases, V lost 4 bases, and 6 bases had no gene match. The DNA of the CDR3 is TGTGCCAGCAGCCCTGGACAGGGGAGCACTGGGGCCAACGTCCTGACTTTC. Its protein is CASSPGQGSTGANVLTF.

CDR3 region: CASLPSGTGGNEQYF. CDR3 nucleotide sequence: TGTGCCAGCCTCCCGTCCGGGACAGGGGGCAACGAGCAGTACTTC. The chain employs TRBV6-1 and TRBJ2-7; TRBD1 matches 12 bases. The CDR3 is 15 residues long. After removal of 8 bases from V and 5 bases from J, the junction contained 10 bases not matched to a gene. The germline V gene encodes CDR1 MNHNS and CDR2 SASEGT.

V gene TRBV2 combines with J gene TRBJ2-1, with D possibly matching TRBD1 (6 bases). Germline-derived CDR1 and CDR2 are SNHLY and FYNNEI. CDR3 length equals 14 residues. The V gene lost 4 bases and the J gene lost 5 bases, with 12 bases spanning the gap. Here the CDR3 DNA reads TGTGCCAGCAGTGGGCGCAGGGGAGACAATGAGCAGTTCTTC. Amino acids: CASSGRRGDNEQFF.

This clone was seen only a few times. The CDR3 loop reads CASNAGPNGYTF. The CDR3 DNA reads TGTGCCAGCAACGCAGGGCCCAATGGCTACACCTTC. The chain couples TRBV5-4 to TRBJ1-2; D may be TRBD1 (5 bases). The CDR3 is 12 residues long. V lost 6 bases to trimming and J lost 6 bases, with 12 bases between them. Germline CDR1 and CDR2: SGHNT and YYREEE (reference sequence).